This TCR beta chain was sequenced for a study of blood T cell repertoires in COVID-19. Study as a whole: COVID-19 samples collected from the United States, Italy and Spain covered acute and convalescent phases. PBMCs, B-cell-depleted T cells, or T cells provided the cDNA or gDNA that made up the material.

Those enrolled in Seattle joined during active infection and were followed longitudinally afterward. As processed by the authors: Estimated nucleated cell counts came from reference gene primer amplification. TCRdb's table, derived via immunoSEQ multiplex PCR, lists solely in-frame clones and lacks some. V, J and clone size were drawn from that table, and D and trimming were deduced from the DNA. The profile covers around 370,000 clones, with around 87% appearing a single time and about 6% taken by the ten largest. Germline-derived CDR1 and CDR2 are LNHDA and SQIVND (reference sequence). The V gene lost 8 bases and the J gene lost 11 bases, with 15 bases spanning the gap. The CDR3 is made up of 11 amino acids.

The chain couples TRBV19 to TRBJ1-1; no clear D. This clonotype originated in a woman in her forties or fifties with COVID-19, enrolled during active disease. Material for sequencing was peripheral blood. CDR3 coding DNA: TGTGCCAGTCGGGATTATCCCCACGCTTTCTTT. It codes for CASRDYPHAFF.